The rows below give T cell receptor beta chains drawn from one sample of a study of beta chain features in type 1 diabetes. TCRdb's table, derived via immunoSEQ multiplex PCR, lists solely in-frame clones and lacks some. The sample has about 26,000 clones; under 50% are singletons. Sequenced: stem cell memory CD4+ T cells from blood. The receptors originated from a man aged 25 to 40 with type 1 diabetes. The CDR3 runs from the conserved cysteine through the conserved F or W. Fields, in order: V gene, CDR3 protein.

TRBV5-4 | CASSYRETGELFF
TRBV7-9 | CASSSRVGNTEAFF
TRBV2 | CASKTQGLNTGELFF
TRBV29-1 | CSARGSYNEQFF
TRBV6-5 | CASSYGLAVGGQTQYF
TRBV7-2 | CASSFRSGTTNYGYTF
TRBV5-1 | CASRPQGATNEKLFF
TRBV5-4 | CASASSYNEQFF
TRBV6-1 | CASSEASGSIPDTQYF
TRBV7-2 | CASGVGQGLAGGPNEQFF
TRBV19 | CASSTPGGNTGELFF
TRBV27 | CASRPGQQHNEQFF
TRBV11-2 | CASSAPGMDIQYF
TRBV4-1 | CASSQERTSSTDTQYF
TRBV5-1 | CASSSGLGPGNEQFF
TRBV11-2 | CASSRDKLDYGYTF
TRBV5-1 | CASSWGQSEETQYF
TRBV11-3 | CASSLSGGKETQYF
TRBV5-1 | CASSGTEFYEQYF
TRBV7-8 | CASSLSPTTGELFF
TRBV11-3 | CASSFRGTALSGNTIYF
TRBV5-1 | CASSLAGTVPTKGAEAFF
TRBV5-1 | CASSSRYGSNTGELFF
TRBV11-3 | CASSPRSGSYNEQFF
TRBV6-1 | CASTWGQGGEKLFF
TRBV19 | CASSKSLSYNEQFF
TRBV30 | CACQLAGGPIGELFF
TRBV19 | CASSRLAGANTGELFF
TRBV7-2 | CASSPGTSLGGQFF
TRBV14 | CASSQGLAGGRYTQYF
TRBV5-1 | CASSPRLAGGPNEQFF
TRBV2 | CASRLQGYNTGELFF
TRBV9 | CASSVDSSSNQPQHF
TRBV11-2 | CASSLESAGGSPLHF
TRBV7-6 | CASSLYGSGANVLTF
TRBV5-1 | CASSSEGPDTEAFF
TRBV6-6 | CASSRQVSSGANVLTF
TRBV6-5 | CASSYDGGSNYGYTF
TRBV25-1 | CASSESRVGDTQYF
TRBV2 | CASSEGQAKNIQYF
TRBV5-6 | CASSLRGTTYEQYF
TRBV11-3 | CASSSRGQGTEAFF
TRBV6-1 | CASSAGTGGRNEQFF
TRBV5-6 | CASIPGAGGADTQYF
TRBV19 | CASSIDGLAGARGQFF
TRBV5-1 | CASSPGGSYNEQFF
TRBV5-4 | CASSPTGGNSYNEQFF
TRBV19 | CASSSTGNEQFF
TRBV6-5 | CACKRGTNTGELFF
TRBV6-1 | CASSEYGVQYF
TRBV7-2 | CASSLSVGELFF
TRBV7-9 | CASSLAGSYEQYF
TRBV12-5 | CASGWEGSTDTQYF
TRBV10-3 | CAISKTGGSNQPQHF